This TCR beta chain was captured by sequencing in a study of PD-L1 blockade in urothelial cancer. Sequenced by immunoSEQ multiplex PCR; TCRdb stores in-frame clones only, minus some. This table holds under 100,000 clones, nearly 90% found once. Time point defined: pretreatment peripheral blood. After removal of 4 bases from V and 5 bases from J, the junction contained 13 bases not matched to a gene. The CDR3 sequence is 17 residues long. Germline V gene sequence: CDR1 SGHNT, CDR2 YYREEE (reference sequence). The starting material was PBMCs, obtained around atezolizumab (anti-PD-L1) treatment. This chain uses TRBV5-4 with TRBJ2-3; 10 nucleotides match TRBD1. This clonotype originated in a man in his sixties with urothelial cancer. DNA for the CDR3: TGTGCCAGCAGCCTCGGAAGGACAGGGGGTAGAGGAGATACGCAGTATTTT. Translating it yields CASSLGRTGGRGDTQYF.